These T cell receptor beta chains were read from a single sample in a study of Ad26.COV2.S vaccination and SARS-CoV-2 variants. Repertoires were generated with immunoSEQ multiplex PCR, while TCRdb's copy carries only in-frame clones and drops some. Of around 400,000 clones listed, roughly 90% were seen once; the top ten hold 9% to 15%. Specimen: peripheral blood, collected in a trial of Ad26.COV2.S vaccine versus placebo. The receptors stem from a person aged 18-65 years who received the Ad26.COV2.S COVID-19 vaccine or a placebo. Both conserved end residues are part of each CDR3. Fields, in order: J gene, clone size, V gene, D gene, CDR3 protein, CDR3 DNA. D genes are given only for firm matches. Size is stated for part of the rows, as once, few or many counts, or as a class when the clone is expanded.

TRBJ1-1,-,TRBV11-2,-,CASSARVVGTEAFF,TGTGCCAGCAGCGCCAGGGTAGTCGGCACTGAAGCTTTCTTT
TRBJ2-7,-,TRBV4-1,-,CASSQGDWGSSEQYF,TGCGCCAGCAGCCAAGGGGACTGGGGGAGCTCCGAGCAGTACTTC
TRBJ1-1,-,TRBV6-6,-,CASSYQVNTEAFF,TGTGCCAGCAGTTACCAGGTGAACACTGAAGCTTTCTTT
TRBJ2-3,once,TRBV5-1,TRBD1,CASSLFDRGLADTQYF,TGCGCCAGCAGCTTGTTTGACAGGGGGCTAGCAGATACGCAGTATTTT
TRBJ1-2,-,TRBV27,-,CASSPDWTGGYTF,TGTGCCAGCAGTCCGGACTGGACGGGTGGCTACACCTTC
TRBJ2-5,-,TRBV7-2,-,CASSWTWGQETQYF,TGTGCCAGCAGCTGGACGTGGGGACAAGAGACCCAGTACTTC
TRBJ2-3,-,TRBV7-9,-,CASSETGTSTDTQYF,TGTGCCAGCAGCGAGACAGGGACTAGCACAGATACGCAGTATTTT
TRBJ2-3,once,TRBV19,-,CASSISQGTDTQYF,TGTGCCAGTAGTATATCCCAGGGGACAGATACGCAGTATTTT
TRBJ2-6,once,TRBV10-3,TRBD1,CAIRGQEANVLTF,TGTGCCATCAGAGGACAGGAGGCCAACGTCCTGACTTTC
TRBJ1-2,-,TRBV5-1,-,CATSVGESYGYTF,TGCGCCACCTCGGTGGGGGAGTCCTATGGCTACACCTTC
TRBJ1-5,-,TRBV28,-,CASSLLPNQPQHF,TGTGCCAGCAGTTTGTTGCCCAATCAGCCCCAGCATTTT
TRBJ2-7,-,TRBV6-1,TRBD2,CASSEDWREGHEQYF,TGTGCCAGCAGTGAAGATTGGCGGGAGGGCCACGAGCAGTACTTC
TRBJ2-1,-,TRBV28,-,CASSLDAYSYNEQFF,TGTGCCAGCAGTTTAGACGCCTATTCCTACAATGAGCAGTTCTTC
TRBJ1-1,-,TRBV14,-,CASSQDQGEYTEAFF,TGTGCCAGCAGCCAAGATCAGGGAGAATACACTGAAGCTTTCTTT
TRBJ1-2,-,TRBV19,TRBD1,CASTVDRVGYTF,TGTGCCAGTACGGTGGACAGGGTTGGCTACACCTTC
TRBJ1-2,-,TRBV5-8,-,CASSQRIGLYGYTF,TGTGCCAGCAGTCAAAGAATCGGGCTCTATGGCTACACCTTC
TRBJ1-3,-,TRBV9,-,CASSEAPGDGNTIYF,TGTGCCAGCAGCGAGGCCCCGGGGGACGGAAACACCATATATTTT
TRBJ1-1,-,TRBV5-1,TRBD1,CASSWTGTDTEAFF,TGCGCCAGCAGCTGGACAGGGACGGACACTGAAGCTTTCTTT
TRBJ1-5,-,TRBV4-2,-,CASSQTWGERNQPQHF,TGTGCCAGCAGCCAAACGTGGGGGGAGCGCAATCAGCCCCAGCATTTT
TRBJ2-2,-,TRBV10-3,TRBD2,CAISARPPGTSGSVWSGELFF,TGTGCCATCAGTGCCCGACCCCCGGGGACTAGCGGGAGCGTTTGGTCCGGGGAGCTGTTTTTT
TRBJ2-7,-,TRBV30,-,CAWREATYEQYF,TGTGCCTGGAGAGAGGCTACCTACGAGCAGTACTTC
TRBJ2-2,once,TRBV5-4,TRBD2,CASSFMPSGPSGELFF,TGTGCCAGCAGCTTTATGCCTAGCGGGCCCTCGGGGGAGCTGTTTTTT
TRBJ2-1,once,TRBV5-1,TRBD2,CASSTGTSGSRNEQFF,TGCGCCAGCAGCACCGGGACTAGCGGGAGTAGGAATGAGCAGTTCTTC
TRBJ2-2,-,TRBV3-1/TRBV3-2,-,CASSQEMELFF,TGTGCCAGCAGCCAAGAGATGGAGCTGTTTTTT
TRBJ1-1,once,TRBV28,-,CASTLGLNTEAFF,TGTGCCAGCACTTTGGGTTTGAACACTGAAGCTTTCTTT
TRBJ2-5,-,TRBV29-1,-,CSVEARTDKETQYF,TGCAGCGTTGAAGCTCGGACAGACAAAGAGACCCAGTACTTC
TRBJ2-6,-,TRBV7-3,-,CASSLTGRTANVLTF,TGTGCCAGCAGCTTAACAGGCCGGACCGCCAACGTCCTGACTTTC
TRBJ2-3,-,TRBV23-1,TRBD2,CASSPPGTSGSGTDTQYF,TGCGCCAGCAGTCCCCCAGGGACTAGCGGGAGTGGCACAGATACGCAGTATTTT
TRBJ1-1,-,TRBV14,-,CASKKQVNTEAFF,TGTGCCAGCAAAAAACAGGTAAACACTGAAGCTTTCTTT
TRBJ2-4,-,TRBV7-2,TRBD2,CASSLWTSGQLAKNIQYF,TGTGCCAGCAGCTTGTGGACTAGCGGGCAGCTAGCCAAAAACATTCAGTACTTC
TRBJ2-7,-,TRBV4-3,-,CASSQESSGSDYEQYF,TGCGCCAGCAGCCAAGAAAGTAGCGGTAGTGACTACGAGCAGTACTTC
TRBJ2-7,-,TRBV28,-,CASNPPGLADEQYF,TGTGCCAGCAACCCCCCGGGGTTAGCCGACGAGCAGTACTTC